Reported below is one T cell receptor (beta chain). Within one base of it there is no much larger clone, and no base qualities were kept. The sample is drawn from a study of tacrolimus-resistant gene-edited T cells for transplant recipients (dated by TCRdb to about 2020). For context, the study as a whole: Clonality and the number of clones in expanded FKBP12 knockout CMV-specific T cell products were compared with those in unedited CMV-specific T cell products using TCRbeta sequencing. As a safety check, repertoire sequencing was performed to rule out transformation-driven clonal outgrowth after gene editing. Sequencing was performed for two donors, with one unedited and one FKBP12 knockout CMV-specific T cell product contributed by each donor.

Results the study describes overall, beyond this receptor: Repertoires from different donors showed no Morisita similarity, whereas knockout and unedited products from the same donor showed high similarity. According to the authors' conclusion, gene editing neither drastically skewed the TCRbeta repertoire nor caused excessive clonal expansion. The repertoire comparisons shown in Figure 5 were based on n = 2. Comparable clonality, top-10 clone read coverage, and total clone numbers were found for knockout and unedited products.

Explained via the paper, the treatment or condition label denotes: CRISPR-Cas9 RNP knockout of FKBP12 using synthetic sgRNA#2. Before enrichment with an IFNgamma secretion assay kit, PBMCs were stimulated for 6 hours with overlapping CMV pp65 and IE-1 peptide pools. FKBP12 knockout was performed on day 7 by electroporating Cas9 ribonucleoprotein using an Amaxa 4D-Nucleofector. After enrichment, the CMV-specific T cells were expanded in culture with recombinant human IL-7 and IL-15. Before being cryopreserved, the T cell products spent more than 20 days in culture. After activation, CMV-specific T cells were enriched from PBMCs on the basis of IFNgamma secretion. Recombinant Streptococcus pyogenes Cas9 protein precomplexed with FKBP12-specific sgRNA was contained in the ribonucleoprotein complexes. Synthetic sgRNA#2 was selected for subsequent experiments as the most effective, GMP-preferred guide.

According to the germline V gene, CDR1 reads MDHEN and CDR2 reads SYDVKM. Reading from cysteine to phenylalanine, the CDR3 counts 14 amino acids. The DNA shown is the 42-base CDR3, in frame from base 1. Trimming takes 6 bases from V and 8 bases from J, and the germline ends sit 20 bases apart. Genomic DNA served as the input for TCRbeta sequencing, which was run through the immunoSEQ service. As for how the authors treated the data: Using immunoSEQ ANALYZER 3.0, the repertoires were analyzed for Morisita similarity, clonality, top-10 clone coverage and total clone counts. Clonality was put on a scale on which 1 meant a monoclonal product and lower values meant a more diverse product. What TCRdb holds here is the immuneACCESS table cut down to in-frame rearrangements. Part of the clones is not present; checked against another copy, under half of the missing clones reflect an unresolved V gene, and the others are unexplained. From that table come the V and J calls and clone size; the DNA was used to work out D and trimming. This sample has several hundred clones in its table, and approximately 44% of those were observed once. The ten largest clones add up to 80% of the sample.

The sequence came from a human donor in good health, a blood donor. The sequence is built from TRBV28 and TRBJ2-7; TRBD1 could be the D gene, as 5 bases match. The starting material was a CMV-specific product grown in culture, obtained from cells with FKBP12 knockout. This sample's cell subset or site label indicates: expanded CMV-specific T cell product isolated by IFNgamma secretion after CMV peptide stimulation. The CDR3 protein: CASSPSDIGNQQYF. The DNA sequence follows: TGTGCCAGCAGCCCCTCGGACATTGGGAACCAGCAGTACTTC.